Listed here are 18 T cell receptor beta chains from one sample, sequenced in a study of blood T cell repertoires in COVID-19. Some clones are missing from TCRdb's copy, which holds only in-frame ones; the method was immunoSEQ multiplex PCR. The sample has 180,000 or so clones, 70% to 90% seen once. The sequenced material came from peripheral blood. The receptor set was obtained from a man in his sixties who had recovered from COVID-19.

This chain connects TRBV7-2 to TRBJ2-1; TRBD1 matches 11 bases. The germline gives CDR1 SGHTA, CDR2 FQGNSA. The CDR3 is 16 residues long. Unmatched junction bases numbered 10, after V lost 5 bases and J lost 7 bases. DNA for the CDR3: TGTGCCAGCAGCCCGAGGACAGGGGGCAAGATGAATGAGCAGTTCTTC. It encodes CASSPRTGGKMNEQFF.

The gene calls are TRBV29-1 and TRBJ1-1; 8 bases align to TRBD1. After removal of 3 bases from V and 6 bases from J, the junction contained 9 bases not matched to a gene. From germline, CDR1 is SQVTM and CDR2 ANQGSEA. CDR3 length: 14 residues. DNA of the CDR3: TGCAGCGTTGAGGACAGGGTAAACGGCGCTGAAGCTTTCTTT. Translated, it gives CSVEDRVNGAEAFF.

The chain recombines TRBV19 with TRBJ1-4; 7 positions match TRBD1. The CDR3 contains 15 residues. J lost 4 bases, V lost 6 bases, and 8 bases had no gene match. Germline CDR1 and CDR2: LNHDA and SQIVND (reference sequence). The CDR3 DNA is TGTGCCAGTAGCCCAGGGACAGCGGGTAATGAAAAACTGTTTTTT. Residues: CASSPGTAGNEKLFF.

The genes are TRBV3-1 (or the pseudogene TRBV3-2) and TRBJ2-1, with TRBD2 matching over 11 bases. The germline V gene has CDR1 LGHDT and CDR2 YNNKEL (reference sequence). Trimming took 0 bases from V and 5 from J; bases not matched to a gene: 9. This CDR3 comprises 18 residues. The CDR3 bases are TGTGCCAGCAGCCAAGATTCGGCTAGCGGGGGGCCCGACAATGAGCAGTTCTTC. It translates to CASSQDSASGGPDNEQFF.

The chain combines TRBV6-2 or TRBV6-3 with TRBJ2-2; 8 bases align to TRBD1. With 5 bases clipped from V and 6 bases from J, the junction kept 11 bases outside the gene matches. This CDR3 contains 16 residues. The V gene's germline CDR1 is MNHEY and CDR2 SVGEGT. The CDR3 loop reads CASSAWTGFRSGELFF. The CDR3 DNA reads TGTGCCAGCAGTGCCTGGACAGGGTTCCGCTCCGGGGAGCTGTTTTTT.

The CDR3 loop reads CASSLFRGPYEQYF. CDR3 sequence (DNA): TGTGCCAGCAGTTTATTCAGGGGGCCGTACGAGCAGTACTTC. V gene TRBV28 combines with J gene TRBJ2-7; 8 positions agree with TRBD1. Germline CDR1 reads MDHEN; CDR2 reads SYDVKM. V was clipped by 1 base and J by 4 bases; unmatched bases: 3. The length of the CDR3 is 14 residues.

The chain links TRBV4-1 to TRBJ1-2, with D perhaps TRBD1 (6 bases). The CDR3 loop spans 14 amino acids. Germline V gene sequence: CDR1 MGHRA, CDR2 YSYEKL. V gave up 0 bases and J gave up 6 bases, with 11 bases separating them. The CDR3 sequence: CASSQDRGPNGYTF. The CDR3 DNA follows: TGCGCCAGCAGCCAAGACAGGGGCCCCAATGGCTACACCTTC.

This rearrangement joins TRBV6-5 to TRBJ1-2; D perhaps matches TRBD1 (5 bases). CDR1 is MNHEY, CDR2 SVGAGI, per germline. Trimming cost V 0 bases and J 5 bases, with 16 bases left between them. This CDR3 has 16 residues. The CDR3 region is CASSYSRGSGWYGYTF. The CDR3 nucleotides are TGTGCCAGCAGTTACTCAAGGGGTTCCGGTTGGTATGGCTACACCTTC.

This chain connects TRBV2 to TRBJ1-5, with 7 bases lining up with TRBD1. V was clipped by 1 base and J by 3 bases; unmatched bases: 6. The germline V gene has CDR1 SNHLY and CDR2 FYNNEI. CDR3 length equals 16 residues. Here the CDR3 DNA reads TGTGCCAGCAGTGAAGGGGCAGGGGGGATCAATCAGCCCCAGCATTTT. Translated: CASSEGAGGINQPQHF.

In its sample, this clone was seen a few times. The chain uses TRBV7-2 and TRBJ1-5; a weak D match, TRBD1 (6 bases). The CDR3 has 16 amino acids. Per the germline V gene, CDR1 is SGHTA and CDR2 is FQGNSA. Deletions cut 2 bases from V and 6 bases from J, with 17 bases between. The CDR3: CASSLMVAGAGQPQHF. The CDR3 nucleotides are TGTGCCAGCAGCTTAATGGTTGCAGGGGCTGGTCAGCCCCAGCATTTT.

This chain uses TRBV5-4 with TRBJ2-5; D is possibly TRBD1 (6 bases). The V gene lost 0 bases and the J gene lost 1 base, with 13 bases spanning the gap. Germline CDR1 reads SGHNT; CDR2 reads YYREEE (reference sequence). This CDR3 has 16 amino acids. The CDR3 region is CASSLDLRTVQETQYF. The CDR3, as DNA: TGTGCCAGCAGCTTGGACCTACGGACAGTCCAAGAGACCCAGTACTTC.

V is TRBV5-4 and J is TRBJ2-3; TRBD2 aligns across 15 bases. CDR1 and CDR2 (germline): SGHNT, YYREEE (reference sequence). Trimming took 5 bases from V and 4 from J; bases not matched to a gene: 5. The CDR3 is 16 residues long. The CDR3 region is CASRRTSGGAADTQYF. The CDR3 DNA follows: TGTGCCAGCAGAAGGACTAGCGGGGGGGCAGCAGATACGCAGTATTTT.

This chain connects TRBV12-2 to TRBJ1-5; the D call in the table, TRBD1, was not verified against the DNA. TRBV12-2 is described as a pseudogene. This CDR3 contains 17 residues. The CDR3 bases are TGTGCAAGTCGCTGGGCGCCCAGGGGGGATTATAATCAGCCCCAGCATTTT. It translates to CASRWAPRGDYNQPQHF.

The chain combines TRBV29-1 with TRBJ2-2; D uncertain. Germline loops: CDR1 SQVTM, CDR2 ANQGSEA. This CDR3 is 12 amino acids long. V lost 4 bases and J lost 0, with 3 bases in between. DNA of the CDR3: TGCAGCGTTGGAGCGAACACCGGGGAGCTGTTTTTT. Its translation is CSVGANTGELFF.

The V call is TRBV19, the J call TRBJ1-5, with D unclear. The V gene's germline CDR1 is LNHDA and CDR2 SQIVND (reference sequence). V was shortened by 3 bases and J by 0 bases, with 6 bases between the two germline ends. The CDR3 runs 14 residues. In DNA form, the CDR3 reads TGTGCCAGTAGTATGGAGCGTAGCAATCAGCCCCAGCATTTT. Translated, it gives CASSMERSNQPQHF.

This clone was seen a few times. CDR3 sequence reads: CASRIGGAGYNEQFF. The CDR3 DNA reads as TGCGCCAGCAGGATCGGGGGGGCCGGATACAATGAGCAGTTCTTC. The chain employs TRBV5-1 and TRBJ2-1, with TRBD2 matching 8 bases. With V trimmed by 5 bases and J by 4 bases, 8 bases remained unmatched. Germline V gene sequence: CDR1 SGHRS, CDR2 YFSETQ. The CDR3 has 15 amino acids.

The chain recombines TRBV6-5 with TRBJ2-1; TRBD2 aligns across 11 bases. Germline V gives CDR1 MNHEY, CDR2 SVGAGI. Trimming cost V 6 bases and J 5 bases; bases outside gene matches: 6. The CDR3 spans 15 residues. The CDR3 region is CASSTLAGGNNEQFF. The CDR3 DNA reads as TGTGCCAGCAGCACTCTAGCGGGGGGAAACAATGAGCAGTTCTTC.

Remarks on this clone: In the same sample, other DNA sequences code for this CDR3. The rearrangement links TRBV5-1 to TRBJ2-5; D is ambiguous. Germline V lookup: CDR1 SGHRS, CDR2 YFSETQ. The CDR3 totals 14 residues. The V end lost 4 bases, the J end lost 1 base, and 11 bases lay between the germline ends. The CDR3 loop is CASSPSGGQETQYF. CDR3 nucleotide sequence: TGCGCCAGCAGCCCATCGGGTGGCCAAGAGACCCAGTACTTC.